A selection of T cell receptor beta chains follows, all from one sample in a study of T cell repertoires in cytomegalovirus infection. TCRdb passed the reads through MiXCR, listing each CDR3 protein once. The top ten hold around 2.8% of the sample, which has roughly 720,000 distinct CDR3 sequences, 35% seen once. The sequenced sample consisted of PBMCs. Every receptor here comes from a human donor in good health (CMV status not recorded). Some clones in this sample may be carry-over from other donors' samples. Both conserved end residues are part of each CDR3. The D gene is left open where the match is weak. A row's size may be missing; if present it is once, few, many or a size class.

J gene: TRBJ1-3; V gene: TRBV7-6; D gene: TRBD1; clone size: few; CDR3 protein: CASSLHPPGTGLGAGNTIYF; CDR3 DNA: TGTGCCAGCAGCTTACATCCCCCTGGGACAGGGCTCGGGGCTGGAAACACCATATATTTT
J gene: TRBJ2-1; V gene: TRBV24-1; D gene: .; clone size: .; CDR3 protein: CATSDLLGEQFF; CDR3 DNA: TGTGCCACCAGTGATTTGCTCGGCGAGCAGTTCTTC
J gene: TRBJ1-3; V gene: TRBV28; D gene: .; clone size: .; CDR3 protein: CASSQQGNRNTIYF; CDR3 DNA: TGTGCCAGCAGTCAACAGGGTAACCGAAACACCATATATTTT
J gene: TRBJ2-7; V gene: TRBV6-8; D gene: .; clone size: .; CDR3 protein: CASSYAIGAYEQYF; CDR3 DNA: TGTGCCAGCAGTTACGCGATCGGAGCCTACGAGCAGTACTTC
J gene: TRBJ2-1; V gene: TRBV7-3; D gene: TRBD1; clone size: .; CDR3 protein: CASSLRGGQGVNEQFF; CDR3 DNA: TGTGCCAGCAGCTTAAGGGGGGGACAGGGGGTCAATGAGCAGTTCTTC
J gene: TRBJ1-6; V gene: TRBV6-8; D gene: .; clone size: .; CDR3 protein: CASSGIGRGYSPLHF; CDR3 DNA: TGTGCCAGCAGTGGGATTGGGAGGGGGTATTCACCCCTCCACTTT
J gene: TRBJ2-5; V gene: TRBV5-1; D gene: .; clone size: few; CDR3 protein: CASSLVELETQYF; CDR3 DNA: TGCGCCAGCAGCTTGGTGGAGCTAGAGACCCAGTACTTC
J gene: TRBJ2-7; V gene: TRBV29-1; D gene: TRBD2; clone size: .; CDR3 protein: CSVASGTSGSEQYF; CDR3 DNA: TGCAGCGTTGCCTCCGGGACTAGCGGGTCTGAGCAGTACTTC
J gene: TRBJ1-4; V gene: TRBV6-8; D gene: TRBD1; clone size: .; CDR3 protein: CASSTSDRGNNEKLFF; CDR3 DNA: TGTGCCAGCAGTACCTCGGACAGGGGGAATAATGAAAAACTGTTTTTT
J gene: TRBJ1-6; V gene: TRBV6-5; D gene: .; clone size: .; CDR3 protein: CASTRDGRNNSPLHF; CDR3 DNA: TGTGCCAGCACCCGGGACGGGCGAAATAATTCACCCCTCCACTTT
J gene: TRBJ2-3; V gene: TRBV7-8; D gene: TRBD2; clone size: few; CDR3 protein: CASSPRAGGFTQYF; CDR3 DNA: TGTGCCAGCAGCCCCAGAGCGGGGGGGTTCACGCAGTATTTT
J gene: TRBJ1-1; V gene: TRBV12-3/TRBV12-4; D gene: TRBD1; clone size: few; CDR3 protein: CASRRTGGGQAFF; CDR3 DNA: TGTGCCAGCAGACGCACAGGGGGGGGCCAAGCTTTCTTT
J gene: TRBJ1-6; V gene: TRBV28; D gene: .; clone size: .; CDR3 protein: CASSLEGHLISPLHF; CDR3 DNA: TGTGCCAGCAGTTTAGAGGGACACCTGATATCACCCCTCCACTTT
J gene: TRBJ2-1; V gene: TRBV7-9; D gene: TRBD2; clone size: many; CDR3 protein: CASSLFPSFGGGYNEQFF; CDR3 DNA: TGTGCCAGCAGCTTATTTCCGAGCTTCGGGGGGGGCTACAATGAGCAGTTCTTC
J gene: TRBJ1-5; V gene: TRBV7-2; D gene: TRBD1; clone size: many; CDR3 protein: CASSWDREPYQPQHF; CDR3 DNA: TGTGCCAGCAGCTGGGACAGGGAGCCCTATCAGCCCCAGCATTTT
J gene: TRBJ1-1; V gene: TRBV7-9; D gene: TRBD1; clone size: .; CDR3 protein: CATGQGREAFF; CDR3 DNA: TGTGCCACCGGACAGGGGCGGGAGGCTTTCTTT
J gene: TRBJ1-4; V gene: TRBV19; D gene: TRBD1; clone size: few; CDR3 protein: CASSWDREGGETNEKLFF; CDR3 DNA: TGTGCCAGTTCCTGGGACAGGGAAGGCGGCGAGACTAATGAAAAACTGTTTTTT
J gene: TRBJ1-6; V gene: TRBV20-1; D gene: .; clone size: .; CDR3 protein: CSATFDQRRSPLHF; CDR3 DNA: TGCAGTGCTACCTTTGACCAGAGGCGTTCACCCCTCCACTTT
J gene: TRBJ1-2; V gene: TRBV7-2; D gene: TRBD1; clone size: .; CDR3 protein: CASSLTWTGGRYGYTF; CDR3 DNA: TGTGCCAGCAGCTTAACTTGGACAGGGGGGAGGTATGGCTACACCTTC
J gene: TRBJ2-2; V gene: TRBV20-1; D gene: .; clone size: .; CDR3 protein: CSASRRSTGELFF; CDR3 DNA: TGCAGTGCTAGTAGGAGAAGCACCGGGGAGCTGTTTTTT
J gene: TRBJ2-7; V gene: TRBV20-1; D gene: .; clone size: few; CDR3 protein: CSAPDPTSYEQYF; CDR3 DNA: TGCAGTGCGCCGGACCCGACTTCCTACGAGCAGTACTTC
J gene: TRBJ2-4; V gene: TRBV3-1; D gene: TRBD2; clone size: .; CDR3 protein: CASSHGLAGVENIQYF; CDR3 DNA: TGTGCCAGCAGCCACGGACTAGCGGGGGTAGAAAACATTCAGTACTTC
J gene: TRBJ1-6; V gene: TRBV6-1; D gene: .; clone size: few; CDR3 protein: CASSEAKLSGSISPLHF; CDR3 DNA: TGTGCCAGCAGTGAAGCGAAGTTATCAGGATCGATTTCACCCCTCCACTTT
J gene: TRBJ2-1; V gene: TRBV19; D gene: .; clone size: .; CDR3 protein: CASSISGSLSSYNEQFF; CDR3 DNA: TGTGCCAGTAGTATAAGCGGTTCTCTGAGCTCCTACAATGAGCAGTTCTTC